This passage covers 21 T cell receptor beta chains from one sample sequenced in a study of blood T cell repertoires in COVID-19. Here immunoSEQ multiplex PCR was the method, and the copy in TCRdb shows in-frame clones only, minus some. The profile shows fewer than 85,000 clones, around 67% of them singletons. Material: peripheral blood. These receptors were collected from a human donor with acute or convalescent COVID-19. The donor label of this sample is uncertain.

The chain carries TRBV6-6 and TRBJ1-1, with 7 bases that match TRBD1. V was pared by 6 bases and J by 1 base, with 8 bases of the junction left unmatched. Germline-derived CDR1 and CDR2 are MNHNY and SVGAGI (reference sequence). The CDR3 has 15 residues. The CDR3 spells CASRQQGSRNTEAFF. The CDR3 region has the DNA TGTGCCAGCAGGCAACAGGGGAGCCGGAACACTGAAGCTTTCTTT.

This chain connects TRBV7-9 to TRBJ1-5; weak D call: TRBD1 (6 bases). Trimming stripped 5 bases from V and 3 bases from J, with 11 bases between. The CDR3 extends over 14 amino acids. Per germline, CDR1 SEHNR and CDR2 FQNEAQ (reference sequence). The CDR3 sequence is CASSVGQLNQPQHF. For the CDR3, the DNA is TGTGCCAGCAGCGTCGGACAGCTCAATCAGCCCCAGCATTTT.

The rearrangement uses TRBV28 and TRBJ1-2; a weak D match, TRBD1 (5 bases). Germline lookup yields CDR1 MDHEN and CDR2 SYDVKM. The V end lost 7 bases, the J end lost 4 bases, and 16 bases lay between the germline ends. This CDR3 is built from 14 residues. CDR3 sequence (DNA): TGTGCCAGCACCTCAGGGACTAATGGCTATGGCTACACCTTC. It specifies CASTSGTNGYGYTF.

J is TRBJ2-2 and V is TRBV9; D is perhaps TRBD1 (6 bases). This CDR3 has 15 amino acids. CDR1 and CDR2 (germline): SGDLS, YYNGEE. Trimming removed 3 bases from V and 4 bases from J, with 13 bases in between. CDR3 region: CASSAQGLGTGELFF. DNA for the CDR3: TGTGCCAGCAGCGCCCAGGGGTTGGGCACCGGGGAGCTGTTTTTT. Together with reference TRBV9 and TRBJ2-2, the CDR3 gives the full variable domain: DSGVTQTPKHLITATGQRVTLRCSPRSGDLSVYWYQQSLDQGLQFLIQYYNGEERAKGNILERFSAQQFPDLHSELNLSSLELGDSALYFCASSAQGLGTGELFFGEGSRLTVL.

This chain links TRBV6-2 or TRBV6-3 with TRBJ2-5; 9 bases are shared with TRBD2. Germline CDR1 and CDR2: MNHEY and SVGEGT. This CDR3 spans 17 amino acids. With 2 bases clipped from V and 5 bases from J, the junction kept 12 bases outside the gene matches. CDR3 nucleotide sequence: TGTGCCAGCAGTTACCGACATAGCGGGAGTAGGGGGGAGACCCAGTACTTC. Encoded protein: CASSYRHSGSRGETQYF.

This clone occurred once. The chain recombines TRBV28 with TRBJ2-1; TRBD2 matches at 7 bases. CDR1 is MDHEN, CDR2 SYDVKM, per germline. V was clipped by 7 bases and J by 2 bases; unmatched bases: 11. The CDR3 totals 16 residues. CDR3 region: CASNPPVGGAYNEQFF. Written as DNA, the CDR3 is TGTGCCAGCAACCCCCCGGTGGGGGGGGCCTACAATGAGCAGTTCTTC.

This chain connects TRBV7-2 to TRBJ1-5, with D possibly TRBD1 on 5 matching bases. CDR3 length equals 12 residues. V lost 2 bases to trimming and J lost 9 bases, with 8 bases between them. Looked up from germline, CDR1 is SGHTA and CDR2 is FQGNSA. The CDR3 DNA is TGTGCCAGCAGCTTATGGGGCGGGCCCCAGCATTTT. Translated: CASSLWGGPQHF.

V usage is TRBV18 and J usage is TRBJ1-1; TRBD1 might be the D (5 bases). The V gene lost 3 bases and the J gene lost 3 bases, with 11 bases spanning the gap. Germline V gene lookup returns CDR1 KGHSH and CDR2 LQKENI. The CDR3 spans 14 residues. The CDR3 is CASSPRAWDTEAFF. DNA for the CDR3: TGTGCCAGCTCACCCAGGGCTTGGGACACTGAAGCTTTCTTT.

This chain joins TRBV6-5 and TRBJ2-7; no firm D call. The germline CDR1 and CDR2 sequences are MNHEY and SVGAGI. This CDR3 region has 13 residues. The V and J ends lost 6 bases and 7 bases respectively, with 16 bases between them. The CDR3 reads CASSVFSDSEQYV. CDR3 nucleotides: TGTGCCAGCAGCGTTTTTTCCGACTCTGAGCAGTACGTC.

The rearrangement uses TRBV28 and TRBJ1-2, with 7 bases that match TRBD1. The germline V gene has CDR1 MDHEN and CDR2 SYDVKM. Trimming at V came to 7 bases and at J to 2 bases, leaving 16 bases not matched to a gene. CDR3 length: 17 amino acids. The CDR3 here is CASTPPPGTDHNYGYTF. For the CDR3, the DNA is TGTGCCAGCACTCCCCCCCCAGGGACAGATCACAACTATGGCTACACCTTC.

This clone was detected only a few times. Other DNA sequences in this specimen translate into the identical CDR3. J is TRBJ1-1 and V is TRBV7-2; TRBD1 is a possible D gene (6 bases). Looked up from germline, CDR1 is SGHTA and CDR2 is FQGNSA. The CDR3 contains 15 residues. Trimming pared 3 bases from V and 2 bases from J, leaving 13 bases between. DNA for the CDR3: TGTGCCAGCAGCTTCAGGGGACCACTTAACACTGAAGCTTTCTTT. Protein: CASSFRGPLNTEAFF.

The gene calls are TRBV5-1 and TRBJ2-1; 9 bases agree with TRBD2. The CDR3 is 16 amino acids. V lost 0 bases and J lost 8; bases outside the gene matches: 9. From germline, CDR1 is SGHRS and CDR2 YFSETQ. Written as DNA, the CDR3 is TGCGCCAGCAGCTTGGTAGATAGCGGGAGTCGGGATGAGCAGTTCTTC. Translation: CASSLVDSGSRDEQFF.

The chain uses TRBV6-5 and TRBJ1-4, with TRBD1 matching over 7 bases. CDR3 length: 14 amino acids. CDR1 is MNHEY and CDR2 is SVGAGI in the germline V gene. The ends lost 7 bases at V and 2 bases at J; junction bases unmatched: 4. Here the CDR3 DNA reads TGTGCCAGCACCCCGACAGGGACTAATGAAAAACTGTTTTTT. Its translation is CASTPTGTNEKLFF.

The CDR3 here is CASSRGQGTTEAFF. In DNA form, the CDR3 reads TGTGCCAGTAGTAGGGGACAGGGGACCACTGAAGCTTTCTTT. This sequence joins TRBV19 and TRBJ1-1; 10 nucleotides align to TRBD1. This CDR3 has 14 residues. Losses at the gene ends were 4 bases for V and 4 bases for J; bases not matched to a gene: 3. Germline values: CDR1 LNHDA, CDR2 SQIVND (reference sequence).

This chain joins TRBV28 and TRBJ1-2; possible D gene TRBD1, 6 bases. V was clipped by 6 bases and J by 0 bases, with 17 bases between them. Germline CDR1 is MDHEN and CDR2 is SYDVKM. The CDR3 sequence is 16 residues long. The CDR3 nucleotides are TGTGCCAGCAGCCCACCGACAGGATTCCCTAACTATGGCTACACCTTC. Its translation is CASSPPTGFPNYGYTF.

The rearrangement uses TRBV24-1 and TRBJ2-5; D may be TRBD2 (6 bases). V shed 9 bases and J shed 5 bases, with 12 bases lying between them. The CDR3 has 12 amino acids. Germline lookup yields CDR1 KGHDR and CDR2 SFDVKD. The CDR3, as DNA: TGTGCCACCGAGGGAGGCGGGGAGACCCAGTACTTC. Translating it yields CATEGGGETQYF.

The genes are TRBV3-1 (or the pseudogene TRBV3-2) and TRBJ2-5; 10 positions match TRBD2. The CDR3 length is 18 residues. Germline CDR1 LGHDT, CDR2 YNNKEL (reference sequence). V was pared by 4 bases and J by 0 bases, with 11 bases of the junction left unmatched. CDR3 in amino acids: CASSRGLAGGRNQETQYF. DNA of the CDR3: TGTGCCAGCAGCCGCGGGTTAGCGGGAGGCAGAAACCAAGAGACCCAGTACTTC.

Only a few counts were recorded for this clone. The V and J genes are TRBV7-8 and TRBJ1-5; D unclear. Germline V gene lookup returns CDR1 SGHVS and CDR2 FQNEAQ. V lost 1 base and J 4 bases, leaving 11 bases between the germline ends. The CDR3 totals 15 residues. DNA of the CDR3: TGTGCCAGCAGCTTAGGGGGAGGGTTTAATCAGCCCCAGCATTTT. This gives the protein CASSLGGGFNQPQHF.

With regard to this clone: The same CDR3 is also encoded by other DNA sequences in this sample. V is TRBV6-1 and J is TRBJ1-5, with D unclear. V was clipped by 2 bases and J by 4 bases, with 6 bases between them. Germline CDR1 is MNHNS and CDR2 is SASEGT. The CDR3 length is 13 residues. The CDR3, as DNA: TGTGCCAGCAGTGAATCGGGGAATCAGCCCCAGCATTTT. Protein: CASSESGNQPQHF.

This clone was seen a single time. The V call is TRBV19, the J call TRBJ2-7, with 13 bases identical to TRBD2. V shed 9 bases and J 7 bases; nucleotides not matched to a gene: 18. From germline, CDR1 is LNHDA and CDR2 SQIVND (reference sequence). The CDR3 runs to 17 residues. CDR3 DNA: TGTGCCAGCGCACGGACTAGCGGGAGCCGACTACGTCAGGAGCAGTACTTC. As protein: CASARTSGSRLRQEQYF.

This clone has a single count. This chain links TRBV7-9 with TRBJ2-7; D gene uncertain. Germline V CDR1 and CDR2: SEHNR, FQNEAQ (reference sequence). There are 12 residues in the CDR3. Trimming stripped 5 bases from V and 4 bases from J, with 9 bases between. As DNA, the CDR3 is TGTGCCAGCAGCCCGACTGGATACGAGCAGTACTTC. It specifies CASSPTGYEQYF. Together with reference TRBV7-9 and TRBJ2-7, the CDR3 gives the full variable domain: DTGVSQNPRHKITKRGQNVTFRCDPISEHNRLYWYRQTLGQGPEFLTYFQNEAQLEKSRLLSDRFSAERPKGSFSTLEIQRTEQGDSAMYLCASSPTGYEQYFGPGTRLTVT.